This T cell receptor beta chain is from a study of T cells in Graves' hyperthyroidism and ophthalmopathy (dated 2019 in TCRdb). Describing the broader study: Peripheral blood samples were taken at initial diagnosis, before any treatment was given. To identify TCR V-J signatures that set the groups apart, the researchers used a discovery cohort of 100 patients, made up of 40 to 45 with Graves' ophthalmopathy and approximately 57 with stable Graves' hyperthyroidism. Whether ophthalmopathy could be predicted prospectively was tested in an independent validation cohort made up of some 20 hyperthyroidism patients plus 17 patients who later progressed to ophthalmopathy. For training and testing, the 100 or so patients in the discovery cohort were randomly divided in a 7:3 ratio. The study also compared thyroid tissue and blood T-cell repertoires from a handful of Graves' hyperthyroidism patients. Once sampling was done, hyperthyroidism patients were given methimazole at a starting dose of 30 mg daily, whereas ophthalmopathy patients were given high-dose intravenous methylprednisolone. The paper describes TCR Vbeta CDR3 sequencing of 135 peripheral blood samples, made up of fewer than 50 ophthalmopathy patients, more than 70 hyperthyroidism patients and 17 progressor patients. Overall results and qualifications from the work: A 13 V-J signature model separated ophthalmopathy from stable hyperthyroidism, with nearly 90% sensitivity and roughly 82% specificity in cross-validation and 80%/75% in testing. No statistical method was used to set the sample size in advance, and investigators knew the group allocation. In validation, the model predicted progression to ophthalmopathy with over 60% sensitivity and over 72% specificity, a median of roughly seven months before onset. Most expanded thyroid clonotypes (frequency above 0.001) were also detected in blood, a finding suggesting that blood repertoires may reflect thyroid immune responses.

V is pared back by 0 bases and J by 4 bases, with 15 bases lying between the germline termini. The CDR3 holds 16 amino acids from the cysteine to the phenylalanine. Solely the CDR3 DNA is kept, with 48 bases framed from the first base. The germline V gene provides CDR1 KGHSH and CDR2 LQKENI. The table lists this clonotype with a few counts. Its antigen target is currently unknown. No much larger clone is present one base from it, and per-base qualities are unavailable. TCR beta CDR3 regions were amplified from RNA transcripts. For the first round of RT-PCR on the TCR CDR3, the HTBI primer set was used together with the Qiagen OneStep RT-PCR kit. Libraries were constructed in a second round of multiplex PCR, after which size selection and purification were carried out. The libraries were sequenced on an Illumina HiSeq2000 using paired-end 100 bp reads. The study's processing was this. SOAPnuke was used to process the raw data, removing reads that contained adapters or uncalled bases, had a mean Phred below 15, or lacked an exact match to the constant primer or identifier. COPE v1.2.5 was used to merge the high-quality paired reads, and each unique nucleotide sequence was defined as a clonotype. MiTCR v1.1 was used to align clonotypes to the IMGT TRBV, TRBD and TRBJ reference segments. Only V-J combinations with frequency above 0.0001, covering about 99% of repertoires, were analysed. A TCS score was defined as the ratio of F50 (clonal expansion) to E x V (chaos), with BLOSUM62-based TCRdist applied between CDR3 peptides within each V-J. Welch's t-statistics and random forest reduced several hundred V-J features to about 13, which were used in a naive Bayes classifier (R e1071). Through fastp at Q25 and MiXCR, TCRdb rebuilt clones from the public reads, retaining in-frame beta chains. When rows share a CDR3 protein, they turn into one entry using the most common DNA and genes. The V and J calls here are based on TCRdb, not the publication. Within this sample are roughly 500,000 distinct CDR3 sequences, with 14% of them counted one time only. The ten largest clonotypes hold 5% to 7% of the sample.

Hyperthyroidism patients were aged 18 to 65 years and newly diagnosed, with disease duration of less than 2 months. The study excluded patients with uncontrolled infections, other autoimmune diseases, pregnancy or lactation. Clinical symptoms, serum thyroxine and TRAb, thyroid ultrasound, and orbital computed tomography formed the basis for the diagnoses. For progressor patients, blood was drawn at the first diagnosis of hyperthyroidism, before any ophthalmopathy symptoms had appeared. PBMCs were separated from 10 ml of fresh peripheral blood using Ficoll-Paque density gradient centrifugation. Progressor patients were first diagnosed with Graves' hyperthyroidism and then developed ophthalmopathy during follow-up. Trizol reagent was used to extract total RNA, and RNA quality was then checked on an Agilent 2100 Bioanalyzer.

The sequenced sample consisted of blood. This receptor was taken from a woman in her thirties with Graves' hyperthyroidism that later progressed to Graves' ophthalmopathy. The rearranged chain carries TRBV18 and TRBJ1-1, with TRBD1 tentatively as D gene (5 bases match). The CDR3 amino acid sequence is: CASSPPGGATGTEAFF. The DNA reads TGTGCCAGCTCACCACCAGGAGGGGCAACGGGCACTGAAGCTTTCTTT.